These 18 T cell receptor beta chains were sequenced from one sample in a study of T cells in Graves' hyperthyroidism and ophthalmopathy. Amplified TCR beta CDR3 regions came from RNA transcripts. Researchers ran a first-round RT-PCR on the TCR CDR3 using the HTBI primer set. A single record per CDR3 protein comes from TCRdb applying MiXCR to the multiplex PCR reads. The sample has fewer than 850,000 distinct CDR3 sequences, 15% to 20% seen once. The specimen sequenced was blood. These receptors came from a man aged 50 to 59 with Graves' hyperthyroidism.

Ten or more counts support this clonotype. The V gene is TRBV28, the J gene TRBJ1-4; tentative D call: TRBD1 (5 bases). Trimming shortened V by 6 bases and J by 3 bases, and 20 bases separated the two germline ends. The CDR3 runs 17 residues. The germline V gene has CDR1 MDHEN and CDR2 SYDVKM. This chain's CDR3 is CASSPGLTAAANEKLFF. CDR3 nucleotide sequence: TGTGCCAGCAGCCCGGGACTCACAGCGGCAGCTAATGAAAAACTGTTTTTT.

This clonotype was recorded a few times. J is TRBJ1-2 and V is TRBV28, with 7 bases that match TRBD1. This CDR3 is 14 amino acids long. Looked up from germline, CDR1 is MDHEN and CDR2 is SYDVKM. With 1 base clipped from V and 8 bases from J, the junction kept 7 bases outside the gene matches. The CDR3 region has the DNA TGTGCCAGCAGTTTATCAGGGGGGATCGGCGGCTACACCTTC. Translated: CASSLSGGIGGYTF.

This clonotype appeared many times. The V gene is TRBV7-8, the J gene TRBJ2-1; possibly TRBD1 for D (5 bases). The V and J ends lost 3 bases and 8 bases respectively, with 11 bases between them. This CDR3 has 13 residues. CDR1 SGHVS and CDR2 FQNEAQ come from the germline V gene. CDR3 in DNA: TGTGCCAGCAGCTTCCAGGGCCTCCATGAGCAGTTCTTC. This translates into CASSFQGLHEQFF.

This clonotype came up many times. This chain's CDR3 is CASSARRASSGETQYF. The CDR3, as DNA: TGTGCCAGCAGCGCCCGCCGGGCGAGCTCGGGAGAGACCCAGTACTTC. The rearrangement links TRBV7-2 to TRBJ2-5; no firm D call. V lost 5 bases and J lost 4, with 20 bases in between. From germline, CDR1 is SGHTA and CDR2 FQGNSA. This CDR3 has 16 residues.

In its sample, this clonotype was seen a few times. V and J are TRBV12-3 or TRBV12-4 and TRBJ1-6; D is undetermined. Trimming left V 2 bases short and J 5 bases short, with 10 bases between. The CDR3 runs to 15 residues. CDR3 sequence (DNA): TGTGCCAGCAGTTTACTAGGGTTTAATAATTCACCCCTCCACTTT. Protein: CASSLLGFNNSPLHF.

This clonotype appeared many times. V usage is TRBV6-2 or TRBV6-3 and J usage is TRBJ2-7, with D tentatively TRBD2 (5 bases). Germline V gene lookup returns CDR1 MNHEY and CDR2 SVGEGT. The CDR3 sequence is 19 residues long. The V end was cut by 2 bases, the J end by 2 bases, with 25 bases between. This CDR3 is CASSYGLRRRKRETYEQYF. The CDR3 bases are TGTGCCAGCAGTTACGGTTTACGACGAAGAAAGAGGGAGACCTACGAGCAGTACTTC.

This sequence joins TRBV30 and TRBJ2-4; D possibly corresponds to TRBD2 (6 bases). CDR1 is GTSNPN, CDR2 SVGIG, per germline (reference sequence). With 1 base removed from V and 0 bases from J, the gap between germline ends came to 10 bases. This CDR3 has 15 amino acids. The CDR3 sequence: CAWSGVSGAKNIQYF. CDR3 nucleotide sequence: TGTGCCTGGAGTGGGGTTAGCGGAGCCAAAAACATTCAGTACTTC.

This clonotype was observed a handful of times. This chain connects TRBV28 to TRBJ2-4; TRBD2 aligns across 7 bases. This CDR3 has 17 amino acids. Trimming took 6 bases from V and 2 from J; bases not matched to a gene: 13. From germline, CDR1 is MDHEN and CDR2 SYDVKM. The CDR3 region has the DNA TGTGCCAGCAGCCATAGGCGGGGGAGCGTATCCAAAAACATTCAGTACTTC. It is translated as CASSHRRGSVSKNIQYF.

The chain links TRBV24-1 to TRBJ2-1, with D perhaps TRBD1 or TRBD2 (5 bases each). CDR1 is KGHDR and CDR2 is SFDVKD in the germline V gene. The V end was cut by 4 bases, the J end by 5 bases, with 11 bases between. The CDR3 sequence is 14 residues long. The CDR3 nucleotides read TGTGCCACCAGTGAGACGGGGCGGAACAATGAGCAGTTCTTC. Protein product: CATSETGRNNEQFF.

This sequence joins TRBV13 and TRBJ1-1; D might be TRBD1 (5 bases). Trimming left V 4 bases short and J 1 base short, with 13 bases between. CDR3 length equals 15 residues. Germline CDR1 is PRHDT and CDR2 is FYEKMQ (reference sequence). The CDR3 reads CASSWAVGGNTEAFF. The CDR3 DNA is TGTGCCAGCAGCTGGGCGGTGGGGGGGAACACTGAAGCTTTCTTT. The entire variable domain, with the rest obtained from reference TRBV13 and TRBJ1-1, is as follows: AAGVIQSPRHLIKEKRETATLKCYPIPRHDTVYWYQQGPGQDPQFLISFYEKMQSDKGSIPDRFSAQQFSDYHSELNMSSLELGDSALYFCASSWAVGGNTEAFFGQGTRLTVV.

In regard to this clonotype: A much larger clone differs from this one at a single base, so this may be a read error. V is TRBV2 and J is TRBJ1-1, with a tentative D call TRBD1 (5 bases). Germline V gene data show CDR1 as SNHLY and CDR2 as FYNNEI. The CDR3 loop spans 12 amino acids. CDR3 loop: CASSRMDTEALF. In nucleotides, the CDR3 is TGTGCCAGCAGTCGGATGGACACTGAAGCTCTCTTT.

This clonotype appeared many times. The CDR3: CASSLAGGKTYEQYF. CDR3 sequence (DNA): TGTGCCAGCAGCTTAGCGGGGGGCAAAACCTACGAGCAGTACTTC. This sequence joins TRBV7-9 and TRBJ2-7, with D perhaps matching TRBD1 or TRBD2 (6 bases each). The CDR3 runs to 15 residues. Trimming removed 0 bases at V and 2 bases at J, with 11 bases between. From germline, CDR1 is SEHNR and CDR2 FQNEAQ (reference sequence). Filled out from reference TRBV7-9 and TRBJ2-7, the complete variable domain reads DTGVSQNPRHKITKRGQNVTFRCDPISEHNRLYWYRQTLGQGPEFLTYFQNEAQLEKSRLLSDRFSAERPKGSFSTLEIQRTEQGDSAMYLCASSLAGGKTYEQYFGPGTRLTVT.

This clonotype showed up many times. DNA of the CDR3: TGTGCCTGGAGTAGCTATCGGGACAGGGGGCCGGGCACTGAAGCTTTCTTT. It specifies CAWSSYRDRGPGTEAFF. The rearrangement uses TRBV30 and TRBJ1-1; TRBD1 matches 12 bases. The V gene end was trimmed by 2 bases and the J gene end by 4 bases; junction bases not matched to a gene: 11. The CDR3 loop spans 17 amino acids. CDR1 and CDR2 from the germline V gene are GTSNPN and SVGIG (reference sequence).

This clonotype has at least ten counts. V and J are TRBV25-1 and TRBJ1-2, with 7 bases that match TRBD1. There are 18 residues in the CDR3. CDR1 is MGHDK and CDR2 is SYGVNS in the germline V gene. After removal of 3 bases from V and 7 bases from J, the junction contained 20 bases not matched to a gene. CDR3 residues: CASSDPREGAMHLRGYTF. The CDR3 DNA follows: TGTGCCAGCAGTGACCCCCGGGAGGGGGCAATGCATTTACGTGGCTACACCTTC.

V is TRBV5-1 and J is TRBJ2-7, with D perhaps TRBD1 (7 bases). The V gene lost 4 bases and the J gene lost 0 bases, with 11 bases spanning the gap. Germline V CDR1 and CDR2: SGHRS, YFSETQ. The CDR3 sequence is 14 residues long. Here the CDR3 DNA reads TGCGCCAGCAGCCCCAGGGGGGACTCCTACGAGCAGTACTTC. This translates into CASSPRGDSYEQYF.

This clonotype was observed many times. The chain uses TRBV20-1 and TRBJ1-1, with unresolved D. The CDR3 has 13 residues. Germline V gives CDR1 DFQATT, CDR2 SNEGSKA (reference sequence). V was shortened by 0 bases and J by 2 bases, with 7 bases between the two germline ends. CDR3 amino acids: CSAREPVNTEAFF. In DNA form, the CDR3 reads TGCAGTGCTAGAGAGCCGGTAAACACTGAAGCTTTCTTT.

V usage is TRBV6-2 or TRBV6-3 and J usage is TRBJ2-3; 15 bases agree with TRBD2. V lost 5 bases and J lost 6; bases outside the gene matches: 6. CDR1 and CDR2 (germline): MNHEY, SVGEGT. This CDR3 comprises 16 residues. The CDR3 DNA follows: TGTGCCAGCAGTAAGGGACTAGCGGGAGGTGACGATACGCAGTATTTT. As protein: CASSKGLAGGDDTQYF.

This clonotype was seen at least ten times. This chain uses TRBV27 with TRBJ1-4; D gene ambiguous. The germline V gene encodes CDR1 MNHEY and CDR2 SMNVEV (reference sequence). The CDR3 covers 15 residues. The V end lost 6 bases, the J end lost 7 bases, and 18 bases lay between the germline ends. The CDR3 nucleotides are TGTGCCAGCAGCCCTGAACCGGGCCTCAGTGAAAAACTGTTTTTT. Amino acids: CASSPEPGLSEKLFF.